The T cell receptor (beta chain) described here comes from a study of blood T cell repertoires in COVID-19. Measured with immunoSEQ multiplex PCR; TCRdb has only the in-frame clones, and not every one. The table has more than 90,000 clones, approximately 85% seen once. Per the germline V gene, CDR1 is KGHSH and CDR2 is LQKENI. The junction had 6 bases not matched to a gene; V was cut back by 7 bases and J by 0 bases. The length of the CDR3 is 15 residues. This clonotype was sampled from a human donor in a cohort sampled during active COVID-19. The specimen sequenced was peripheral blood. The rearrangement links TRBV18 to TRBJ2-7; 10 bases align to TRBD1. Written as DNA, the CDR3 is TGTGCCAGCTTACCGGACAGGGGGGTCTCCTACGAGCAGTACTTC. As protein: CASLPDRGVSYEQYF.